This entry features one T cell receptor (beta chain) sequence. This sample was taken from a study of blood T cell repertoires in COVID-19. As originally analysed: Amplification from reference gene primers served as the basis for estimated nucleated cell counts. Generated by immunoSEQ multiplex PCR, the TCRdb table keeps only in-frame clones and is missing some. Clone size and V and J calls were adopted from that table, with D and trimming inferred from the DNA. This sample has about 130,000 clones, with roughly 80% found just once. Germline V gene data show CDR1 as DFQATT and CDR2 as SNEGSKA (reference sequence). Trimming removed 3 bases at V and 3 bases at J, with 11 bases between. The CDR3 is 13 amino acids.

The receptor comes from a man between 60 and 75 years old who had recovered from COVID-19. The sequenced material came from peripheral blood. V and J are TRBV20-1 and TRBJ1-2; D possibly corresponds to TRBD1 (6 bases). The CDR3 reads CSASRDKYYGYTF. As DNA, the CDR3 is TGCAGTGCTAGTCGGGACAAGTACTATGGCTACACCTTC.